The entry below describes one TCR beta chain. It lacks a known antigen. Per-base quality was not reported, and no clone a single base away is much larger than it. This entry comes from a study of identifying expanded T cells in peripheral blood (dated by TCRdb to the late 2010s). The study in broad terms: Technical replicates were generated by sequencing separate aliquots of the same genomic DNA pool, and four replicates were compared pairwise.

Broad study findings and their caveats: Approximately 1.2 differentially abundant clones were flagged by the binomial model between technical replicates, whereas about 16.4 and 19 were flagged over roughly two weeks and four weeks, respectively. Across all healthy-donor time intervals, the beta-binomial model significantly cut both the number of clones called differentially abundant and the false-positive rate. It was expected by the authors that biological variance in healthy repertoires might increase further over much longer intervals, such as months to years. Across all healthy donors, variance in clone template counts between approximately two-week samples was found to increase significantly with total template count.

The immunoSEQ Assay, which uses bias-controlled multiplex PCR amplification of genomic DNA, was used to profile TCRbeta CDR3 regions. The paper's processing steps were these. To quantify the absolute abundance of each unique TCRbeta CDR3 region, the sequences were collapsed and filtered. Two models were used to test differential abundance: a binomial model (Fisher-equivalent) and a beta-binomial model that adds time-dependent variance fitted from healthy donors. Clones with fewer than 5 combined templates were excluded, and clones with Benjamini-Hochberg FDR below 0.01 were called differentially abundant. Beta-binomial variance was modeled as a function of total template count across the two samples using the form v = (b*log(k)+a)^2. TCRdb provides this immuneACCESS table in a form limited to in-frame rearrangements. Some clones are lacking; in checked studies, under half of them reflect an unresolved V gene, and why the rest are absent is not known. That table supplies the V and J calls and clone size; D and trimming were determined from the DNA. The sample table holds approximately 83,000 clones, of which about 85% were seen once. The top ten hold roughly 4.4% of the sample.

During the collection period, no infections or other immune events were recorded for the healthy donors. To calibrate time-dependent variance in a beta-binomial model of T-cell clone differential abundance, blood repertoires from healthy donors were used as a training cohort. The training cohort comprised about ten healthy donors, 3 female and 7 male. Donor ages ranged from about 25 to 64 years, with an average of 43 years. Whole blood was collected from each healthy donor at three time points spaced approximately 13 days apart and obtained from a commercial supplier. Genomic DNA was extracted from unsorted whole blood for immunosequencing. Cut back by 5 bases and 9 bases, the V and J ends lie 7 bases apart. Based on the germline V gene, the CDR1 and CDR2 sequences are MNHEY and SVGAGI. The CDR3 starts with the cysteine, ends with the phenylalanine, and has 10 residues. Only the CDR3 DNA stays, 30 bases, in frame from base 1.

The chain uses TRBV6-5 and TRBJ1-1; the D segment could be TRBD1, given 5 matching bases. Sequences were obtained from blood. This clonotype was sampled from a person between 18 and 75 years old in good health. The sequenced DNA: TGTGCCAGCAGTACGGGACAAGCTTTCTTT. Translated, this is CASSTGQAFF.